Detailed here is one T cell receptor (beta chain). An end of the junction differs from the germline gene, which may be a read error. The CDR3 has 15 amino acids. Germline V gene sequence: CDR1 SGHAT, CDR2 FQDESV (reference sequence). This specimen comes from a study of CD4 and CD8 cells across lung adenocarcinoma regions. TCRdb fed the PCR reads into MiXCR, producing one record per CDR3 protein. The table records fewer than 25,000 distinct CDR3 sequences, around 51% of them present only once. Samples came from patients with localized non-small cell lung adenocarcinoma. This chain joins TRBV11-1 and TRBJ2-4; no reliable D call. The sequence derives from a female donor with lung adenocarcinoma. The CD4 and CD8 labels of this study may be unreliable. The sample comprised CD8+ T cells from the center of a lung tumor. In DNA, the CDR3 is TGTGCCAGCGGCTCGCAGCTGTCAGGCACAGACATGCAGTATTTC. Protein product: CASGSQLSGTDMQYF.